This T cell receptor beta chain derives from a study of early T cells in non-severe SARS-CoV-2 infection. Study background: Bulk RNA from unsorted whole blood was sequenced; chains were unpaired.

Turning to this clonotype: Its antigen is undetermined.

Overall study results and limits: Lookups in VDJdb leaned toward anti-spike CD8 responses and missed private and CD4 specificities.

The TCR library protocol attached unique molecular identifiers to the individual cDNA molecules. MiXCR was run by TCRdb on the 5' RACE reads, yielding one entry per CDR3 protein. The table includes about 62,000 distinct CDR3 sequences, approximately 9.3% detected once. The CDR3 covers 11 residues. From germline, CDR1 is SEHNR and CDR2 FQNEAQ (reference sequence). V was clipped by 4 bases and J by 4 bases, with 4 bases between them. The material sequenced was whole blood. V gene TRBV7-9 combines with J gene TRBJ2-5; D ambiguous. The TCR sequence derives from an adult who was a healthcare worker with PCR-confirmed SARS-CoV-2 infection or an uninfected control (not recorded which). The CDR3 DNA is TGTGCCAGCAGCTCTAGAGAGACCCAGTACTTC. Encoded protein: CASSSRETQYF.